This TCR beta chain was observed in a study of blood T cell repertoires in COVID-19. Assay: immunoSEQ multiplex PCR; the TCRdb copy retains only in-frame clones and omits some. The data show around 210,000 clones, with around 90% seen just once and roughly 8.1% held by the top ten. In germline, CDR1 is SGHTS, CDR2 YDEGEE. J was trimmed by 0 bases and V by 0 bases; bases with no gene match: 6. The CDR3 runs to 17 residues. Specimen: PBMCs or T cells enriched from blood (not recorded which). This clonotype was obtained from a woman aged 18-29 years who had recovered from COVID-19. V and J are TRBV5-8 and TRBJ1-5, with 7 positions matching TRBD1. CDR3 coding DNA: TGTGCCAGCAGCTTGGGGAGGGACAGTTATAGCAATCAGCCCCAGCATTTT. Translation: CASSLGRDSYSNQPQHF. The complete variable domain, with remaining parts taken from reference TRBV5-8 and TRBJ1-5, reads EAGVTQSPTHLIKTRGQQATLRCSPISGHTSVYWYQQALGLGLQFLLWYDEGEERNRGNFPPRFSGRQFPNYSSELNVNALELEDSALYLCASSLGRDSYSNQPQHFGDGTRLSIL.